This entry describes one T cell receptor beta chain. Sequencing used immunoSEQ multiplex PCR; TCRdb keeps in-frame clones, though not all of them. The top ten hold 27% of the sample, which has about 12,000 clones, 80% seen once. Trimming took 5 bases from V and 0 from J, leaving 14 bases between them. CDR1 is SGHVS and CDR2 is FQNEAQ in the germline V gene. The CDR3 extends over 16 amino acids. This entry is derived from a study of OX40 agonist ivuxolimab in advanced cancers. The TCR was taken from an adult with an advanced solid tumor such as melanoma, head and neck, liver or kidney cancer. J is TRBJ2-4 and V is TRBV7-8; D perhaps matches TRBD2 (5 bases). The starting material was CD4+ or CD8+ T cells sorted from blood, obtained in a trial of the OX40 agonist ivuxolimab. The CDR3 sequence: CASSHHSGLAKNIQYF. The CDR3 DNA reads TGTGCCAGCAGCCACCACTCCGGACTAGCCAAAAACATTCAGTACTTC.